The 14 T cell receptor beta chains presented below share a single source sample, sequenced in a study of blood T cell repertoires in COVID-19. Assay used: immunoSEQ multiplex PCR; TCRdb lists only in-frame clones, some missing. The sample has 200,000 to 300,000 clones, roughly four fifths seen once; the top ten hold over 7.5%. Sequencing was performed on peripheral blood. Every receptor here comes from a woman older than 75 with acute or convalescent COVID-19.

CDR3 amino acids: CATSRDYAQGAYF. The CDR3 DNA follows: TGTGCCACCAGCAGAGACTATGCCCAGGGGGCGTATTTT. This rearrangement joins TRBV15 to TRBJ2-3; 8 positions match TRBD1. Germline-derived CDR1 and CDR2 are LNHNV and YYDKDF (reference sequence). The V gene end was trimmed by 0 bases and the J gene end by 14 bases; junction bases not matched to a gene: 7. The CDR3 length is 13 residues.

This chain connects TRBV6-5 to TRBJ1-6; D ambiguous. V was shortened by 6 bases and J by 6 bases, with 6 bases between the two germline ends. The CDR3 spans 12 residues. Germline CDR1 MNHEY, CDR2 SVGAGI. This chain's CDR3 is CASSHINSPLHF. As DNA, the CDR3 is TGTGCCAGCAGCCACATTAATTCACCCCTCCACTTT.

This chain uses TRBV18 with TRBJ1-2; no reliable D call. V was pared by 5 bases and J by 2 bases, with 9 bases between. This CDR3 has 13 amino acids. Germline V gene sequence: CDR1 KGHSH, CDR2 LQKENI. Here the CDR3 DNA reads TGTGCCAGCTCAGCCGGAGTAAACTATGGCTACACCTTC. It codes for CASSAGVNYGYTF.

The J gene is TRBJ1-5, the V gene TRBV6-5; tentatively, D is TRBD1 (6 bases). This CDR3 region has 15 residues. The V and J ends lost 2 bases and 4 bases respectively, with 12 bases between them. Per germline, CDR1 MNHEY and CDR2 SVGAGI. The CDR3 loop is CASSYTGGGNQPQHF. The CDR3 region has the DNA TGTGCCAGCAGTTACACGGGAGGGGGTAATCAGCCCCAGCATTTT.

The gene calls are TRBV7-2 and TRBJ1-6, with unresolved D. V was pared by 1 base and J by 0 bases, with 4 bases between. Germline lookup yields CDR1 SGHTA and CDR2 FQGNSA. This CDR3 region has 15 residues. The CDR3 sequence is CASSLVVSYNSPLHF. The CDR3 nucleotides are TGTGCCAGCAGCTTAGTAGTCTCCTATAATTCACCCCTCCACTTT. Full variable domain (outside the CDR3, taken from reference TRBV7-2 and TRBJ1-6): GAGVSQSPSNKVTEKGKDVELRCDPISGHTALYWYRQSLGQGLEFLIYFQGNSAPDKSGLPSDRFSAERTGGSVSTLTIQRTQQEDSAVYLCASSLVVSYNSPLHFGNGTRLTVT.

Points on this clone: Sequence at one end of the junction differs from germline and may be a read error. The CDR3 nucleotides are TGTGCCAGCAGTTATGGGGACACTGGAGCTTTCTTT. Translation gives CASSYGDTGAFF. The chain is built from TRBV6-5 and TRBJ1-1; perhaps TRBD1 as D (6 bases). The length of the CDR3 is 12 residues. Germline assignment: CDR1 MNHEY and CDR2 SVGAGI.

The CDR3 nucleotides are TGTGCCAGCAGCTCCATCCCTGGACAGGGGCACAATGAGCAGTTCTTC. Protein sequence: CASSSIPGQGHNEQFF. The rearrangement links TRBV5-4 to TRBJ2-1; TRBD1 agrees at 9 bases. The CDR3 runs to 16 residues. CDR1 and CDR2 (germline): SGHNT, YYREEE (reference sequence). The junction had 9 bases not matched to a gene; V was cut back by 3 bases and J by 5 bases.

The table lists this clone with a count of one. As DNA, the CDR3 is TGTGCCACCAGCCCCTGGGAGGGGACAGGAGACACAGATACGCAGTATTTT. It translates to CATSPWEGTGDTDTQYF. The J gene is TRBJ2-3, the V gene TRBV24-1, with D possibly TRBD1 on 8 matching bases. CDR3 length equals 17 residues. The V gene's germline CDR1 is KGHDR and CDR2 SFDVKD. Trimming left V 7 bases short and J 2 bases short, with 21 bases between.

This clone was counted a few times. The J gene is TRBJ1-5, the V gene TRBV11-2; D might be TRBD1 (5 bases). V lost 2 bases to trimming and J lost 4 bases, with 12 bases between them. Germline CDR1 SGHAT, CDR2 FQNNGV. The CDR3 is 15 amino acids. The CDR3 here is CASSLSGAVNQPQHF. The CDR3 region has the DNA TGTGCCAGCAGCTTAAGCGGGGCTGTAAATCAGCCCCAGCATTTT. Using reference TRBV11-2 and TRBJ1-5 for the parts outside the CDR3, the full variable domain is EAGVAQSPRYKIIEKRQSVAFWCNPISGHATLYWYQQILGQGPKLLIQFQNNGVVDDSQLPKDRFSAERLKGVDSTLKIQPAKLEDSAVYLCASSLSGAVNQPQHFGDGTRLSIL.

For this clone: Other DNA sequences in this specimen translate into the identical CDR3. V and J are TRBV2 and TRBJ1-6; 10 nucleotides line up with TRBD1. Germline lookup yields CDR1 SNHLY and CDR2 FYNNEI. The CDR3 sequence is 14 residues long. With 7 bases clipped from V and 7 bases from J, the junction kept 4 bases outside the gene matches. For the CDR3, the DNA is TGTGCCAGCACCAGGACAGGGGGAAATTCACCCCTCCACTTT. Amino acid sequence: CASTRTGGNSPLHF.

The V gene is TRBV3-1 (or the pseudogene TRBV3-2), the J gene TRBJ2-5; 8 nucleotides match TRBD2. CDR1 is LGHDT and CDR2 is YNNKEL in the germline V gene (reference sequence). V was pared by 8 bases and J by 4 bases, with 0 bases of the junction left unmatched. The CDR3 runs to 11 residues. The CDR3 sequence: CASAGGETQYF. CDR3 DNA: TGTGCCAGCGCGGGAGGAGAGACCCAGTACTTC.

V gene TRBV19 combines with J gene TRBJ2-3; D gene ambiguous. Trimming left V 6 bases short and J 4 bases short, with 17 bases between. The CDR3 covers 15 residues. In germline, CDR1 is LNHDA, CDR2 SQIVND (reference sequence). CDR3 in amino acids: CASSSLESRPDTQYF. The CDR3 coding sequence is TGTGCCAGTAGCTCTCTAGAGTCGAGGCCAGATACGCAGTATTTT.

This clone was counted between two and nine times. This chain connects TRBV19 to TRBJ1-1; TRBD1 is a possible D gene (5 bases). The CDR3 is 14 amino acids. Germline lookup yields CDR1 LNHDA and CDR2 SQIVND (reference sequence). The ends were cut back, 4 bases at V and 0 bases at J, with 9 bases in the middle. CDR3 DNA sequence: TGTGCCAGTAGTACAGGACAACTGAACACTGAAGCTTTCTTT. The encoded protein is CASSTGQLNTEAFF. Full variable domain (remainder filled in from reference TRBV19 and TRBJ1-1): DGGITQSPKYLFRKEGQNVTLSCEQNLNHDAMYWYRQDPGQGLRLIYYSQIVNDFQKGDIAEGYSVSREKKESFPLTVTSAQKNPTAFYLCASSTGQLNTEAFFGQGTRLTVV.

The chain combines TRBV5-1 with TRBJ1-4; TRBD1 aligns across 7 bases. This CDR3 comprises 14 residues. The germline V gene encodes CDR1 SGHRS and CDR2 YFSETQ. V dropped 4 bases and J dropped 4; count of bases not matched to a gene: 4. CDR3 region: CASSPQGLNEKLFF. For the CDR3, the DNA is TGCGCCAGCAGCCCACAGGGGCTTAATGAAAAACTGTTTTTT.